Presented here are 8 T cell receptor beta chains from one specimen sequenced in a study of beta chain features in type 1 diabetes. All of the isolated RNA was reverse transcribed, so expressed TCRB transcripts were sequenced. Clones were read by immunoSEQ multiplex PCR, and TCRdb kept only the in-frame ones, dropping some. The repertoire includes 150,000 to 200,000 clones, approximately 13% of them detected once, and 0.62% sits in the top ten. Sequencing used central memory CD4+ T cells from blood. The receptors come from a woman younger than 35 in good health.

The rearrangement links TRBV10-3 to TRBJ1-1, with D tentatively TRBD1 (6 bases). From germline, CDR1 is ENHRY and CDR2 SYGVKD. CDR3 length: 14 residues. Trimming took 8 bases from V and 10 from J, leaving 23 bases between them. The CDR3 spells CAISLDPGDSRAFF. CDR3 sequence (DNA): TGTGCCATCTCCCTTGATCCAGGGGATAGTCGAGCTTTCTTT.

J is TRBJ2-1 and V is TRBV14, with 12 bases fitting TRBD1. Germline CDR1 and CDR2: SGHDN and FVKESK. Trimming removed 0 bases from V and 10 bases from J; junction bases left unmatched: 7. The CDR3 consists of 16 residues. CDR3 sequence reads: CASSQDLGTGGREQFF. The DNA of the CDR3 is TGTGCCAGCAGCCAAGATCTGGGGACAGGGGGCCGGGAGCAGTTCTTC.

This clone has just a few counts. The rearrangement uses TRBV5-1 and TRBJ2-1, with 10 bases matching TRBD2. Germline V gives CDR1 SGHRS, CDR2 YFSETQ. J gave up 3 bases and V 3 bases, and 6 bases lay outside the gene matches. The CDR3 consists of 16 residues. The CDR3 coding sequence is TGCGCCAGCAGCTCTGGACTAGCGGCCCTCTACAATGAGCAGTTCTTC. As protein: CASSSGLAALYNEQFF.

This chain links TRBV28 with TRBJ1-2, with 7 positions matching TRBD1. CDR1 is MDHEN and CDR2 is SYDVKM in the germline V gene. The CDR3 is 14 amino acids. V trimming: 10 bases; J trimming: 4 bases; junction bases outside the gene matches: 12. The CDR3 spells CAITGGGIGYGYTF. CDR3 bases: TGTGCCATCACGGGAGGGGGCATAGGCTATGGCTACACCTTC.

This clone was picked up a small number of times. This chain joins TRBV29-1 and TRBJ1-1, with 11 bases identical to TRBD1. V lost 8 bases to trimming and J lost 4 bases; unmatched junction nucleotides: 6. The CDR3 totals 13 residues. CDR1 SQVTM and CDR2 ANQGSEA come from the germline V gene. Written as DNA, the CDR3 is TGCAGCTCGGACAGGGGGCCCAGCACTGAAGCTTTCTTT. Its protein product is CSSDRGPSTEAFF.

The rearrangement links TRBV18 to TRBJ2-5, with 8 bases aligning to TRBD1. J was trimmed by 5 bases and V by 0 bases; bases with no gene match: 2. Germline lookup yields CDR1 KGHSH and CDR2 LQKENI. This CDR3 comprises 14 residues. CDR3 region: CASSPPGQAETQYF. CDR3 in DNA: TGTGCCAGCTCACCACCGGGACAGGCGGAGACCCAGTACTTC.

This clone appeared a few times. The chain has TRBV7-9 and TRBJ2-4; 12 positions match TRBD2. The CDR3 length is 15 residues. Per the germline V gene, CDR1 is SEHNR and CDR2 is FQNEAQ (reference sequence). The trim removed 3 bases at V and 4 bases at J, leaving 1 base unmatched. The CDR3 DNA reads TGTGCCAGCAGCTTCGGGACTAGCGGGAAAAACATTCAGTACTTC. It translates to CASSFGTSGKNIQYF.

The chain recombines TRBV4-1 with TRBJ2-2; D remains ambiguous. Trimming pared 4 bases from V and 5 bases from J, leaving 11 bases between. Germline V gene lookup returns CDR1 MGHRA and CDR2 YSYEKL. CDR3 length equals 14 residues. This chain's CDR3 is CASSPELRTGELFF. CDR3 nucleotide sequence: TGCGCCAGCAGCCCTGAATTACGGACCGGGGAGCTGTTTTTT.